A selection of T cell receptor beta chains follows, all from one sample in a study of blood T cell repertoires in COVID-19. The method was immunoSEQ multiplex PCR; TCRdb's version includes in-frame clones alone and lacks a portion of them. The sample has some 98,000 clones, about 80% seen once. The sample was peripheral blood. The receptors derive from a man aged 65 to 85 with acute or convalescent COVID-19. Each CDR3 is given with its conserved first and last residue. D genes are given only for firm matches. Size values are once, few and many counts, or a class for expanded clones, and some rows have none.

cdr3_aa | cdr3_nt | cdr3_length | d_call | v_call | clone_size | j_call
CASSHRITPEGNSPLHF | TGCGCCAGCAGCCATCGTATTACCCCGGAGGGTAATTCACCCCTCCACTTT | 17 | . | TRBV4-1 | . | TRBJ1-6
CASSLTGGRSGELFF | TGTGCCAGCAGCTTGACAGGGGGCCGGTCCGGGGAGCTGTTTTTT | 15 | TRBD1 | TRBV7-9 | once | TRBJ2-2
CASSYPPSSGTQYF | TGTGCCAGCAGTTACCCACCATCCTCGGGGACGCAGTATTTT | 14 | . | TRBV6-2/TRBV6-3 | . | TRBJ2-3
CASSHWRLAVYNEQFF | TGTGCCAGCAGTCATTGGAGACTAGCGGTCTACAATGAGCAGTTCTTC | 16 | TRBD2 | TRBV6-7 | . | TRBJ2-1
CATTPSLHSPLHF | TGTGCCACCACGCCCAGTTTACATTCACCCCTCCACTTT | 13 | . | TRBV28 | once | TRBJ1-6
CASSIRDYEQYF | TGTGCCAGCAGTATCCGGGACTACGAGCAGTACTTC | 12 | . | TRBV6-6 | few | TRBJ2-7
CASSQDYLGDTQYF | TGTGCCAGCAGCCAAGACTACCTCGGGGATACGCAGTATTTT | 14 | . | TRBV4-2 | once | TRBJ2-3
CASSESRQSSYNEQFF | TGCGCCAGCAGTGAGTCGCGACAAAGCTCCTACAATGAGCAGTTCTTC | 16 | . | TRBV10-1 | few | TRBJ2-1
CASSEEGQGLREYF | TGTGCCAGCAGTGAGGAAGGACAGGGGCTTCGAGAGTACTTC | 14 | TRBD1 | TRBV25-1 | . | TRBJ2-7
CASFPTGGVVSINQPQHF | TGTGCCAGCTTCCCGACAGGGGGGGTTGTTAGTATCAATCAGCCCCAGCATTTT | 18 | TRBD1 | TRBV28 | . | TRBJ1-5
CASSLQENTEAFF | TGTGCCAGCAGTTTACAGGAGAACACTGAAGCTTTCTTT | 13 | . | TRBV7-8 | . | TRBJ1-1
CASSQAGGRLGREKLFF | TGTGCCAGCAGCCAAGCGGGAGGACGACTGGGAAGGGAAAAACTGTTTTTT | 17 | . | TRBV4-2 | . | TRBJ1-4
CASSSSTSGDPTDTQYF | TGCGCCAGCAGCTCATCCACTAGCGGGGACCCCACAGATACGCAGTATTTT | 17 | TRBD2 | TRBV5-1 | once | TRBJ2-3
CASKNGQGNTEAFF | TGTGCCAGCAAAAATGGCCAGGGAAACACTGAAGCTTTCTTT | 14 | . | TRBV6-5 | . | TRBJ1-1
CATRGRIYSPLHF | TGTGCCACCAGGGGGAGAATTTATTCACCCCTCCACTTT | 13 | TRBD1 | TRBV6-5 | . | TRBJ1-6
CASSSGQVGGNTIYF | TGTGCCAGCAGTTCGGGACAGGTTGGGGGAAACACCATATATTTT | 15 | TRBD1 | TRBV27 | . | TRBJ1-3
CASSPSPSGANVLTF | TGTGCCAGCAGCCCGAGCCCCTCTGGGGCCAACGTCCTGACTTTC | 15 | . | TRBV3-1/TRBV3-2 | . | TRBJ2-6
CASSLEGRYTEAFF | TGTGCCAGCAGCTTAGAAGGCAGGTACACTGAAGCTTTCTTT | 14 | . | TRBV7-8 | . | TRBJ1-1
CASSAQGYTEAFF | TGTGCCAGCAGTGCACAGGGGTACACTGAAGCTTTCTTT | 13 | TRBD1 | TRBV9 | . | TRBJ1-1
CASSENRGVTEAFF | TGTGCCAGCAGTGAAAACAGGGGGGTCACTGAAGCTTTCTTT | 14 | TRBD1 | TRBV6-1 | . | TRBJ1-1
CAGGNRVRGYGYTF | TGTGCCGGAGGTAACAGGGTTCGAGGGTATGGCTACACCTTC | 14 | . | TRBV2 | . | TRBJ1-2
CASSPNRQGWTGELFF | TGCGCCAGCAGCCCTAATCGACAGGGGTGGACCGGGGAGCTGTTTTTT | 16 | TRBD1 | TRBV5-1 | once | TRBJ2-2
CASSRTGGFRAFF | TGTGCCAGCAGCAGGACAGGGGGGTTTAGGGCTTTCTTT | 13 | TRBD1 | TRBV12-3/TRBV12-4 | . | TRBJ1-1
CASRGRPRETQYF | TGTGCCAGCAGGGGGCGGCCACGAGAGACCCAGTACTTC | 13 | . | TRBV28 | . | TRBJ2-5
CATTLVFDSGSSGELFF | TGTGCCACCACCCTAGTTTTTGATAGCGGGAGTTCCGGGGAGCTGTTTTTT | 17 | TRBD2 | TRBV15 | . | TRBJ2-2
CASRRDRNTGELFF | TGTGCCAGTCGTCGGGACAGGAACACCGGGGAGCTGTTTTTT | 14 | TRBD1 | TRBV4-2 | . | TRBJ2-2
CAISETSGIGELFF | TGTGCCATCAGTGAGACTAGCGGGATCGGGGAGCTGTTTTTT | 14 | TRBD2 | TRBV10-3 | . | TRBJ2-2
CASSQDSALDVYGYTF | TGCGCCAGCAGCCAAGACAGCGCCCTAGACGTCTATGGCTACACCTTC | 16 | . | TRBV4-1 | . | TRBJ1-2
CSVGSGGLRGYTF | TGCAGCGTTGGCTCAGGGGGTTTGAGGGGCTACACCTTC | 13 | TRBD1 | TRBV29-1 | . | TRBJ1-2
CASRGQAGAKDTQYF | TGTGCCAGCAGGGGCCAAGCGGGGGCCAAGGATACGCAGTATTTT | 15 | TRBD2 | TRBV2 | . | TRBJ2-3
CASSLAGTSGRTGELFF | TGCGCCAGCAGCTTGGCCGGGACTAGCGGGAGAACCGGGGAGCTGTTTTTT | 17 | TRBD2 | TRBV5-1 | few | TRBJ2-2
CASSLTGITYEQYF | TGTGCCAGTAGTCTCACAGGGATAACCTACGAGCAGTACTTC | 14 | . | TRBV19 | . | TRBJ2-7
CASSLRGQVRRPPVQEQYF | TGTGCCAGCAGCTTAAGAGGGCAGGTCCGGCGTCCCCCAGTCCAGGAGCAGTACTTC | 19 | . | TRBV13 | . | TRBJ2-7
CASSYGRIPFFNEQFF | TGTGCCAGCAGTTACGGGAGAATCCCCTTTTTCAATGAGCAGTTCTTC | 16 | . | TRBV6-2/TRBV6-3 | . | TRBJ2-1
CASSPQGATNEKLFF | TGTGCCAGCTCACCACAGGGGGCGACTAATGAAAAACTGTTTTTT | 15 | TRBD1 | TRBV18 | . | TRBJ1-4
CASSLSRGTNEQFF | TGCGCCAGCAGCTTGAGTAGGGGCACGAATGAGCAGTTCTTC | 14 | . | TRBV5-1 | once | TRBJ2-1
CASSSPYRGNTEAFF | TGTGCCAGCAGCTCACCCTACCGCGGGAACACTGAAGCTTTCTTT | 15 | . | TRBV7-6 | few | TRBJ1-1
CASSLLGFSYNEQFF | TGTGCCAGTAGCCTCCTAGGTTTTAGCTACAATGAGCAGTTCTTC | 15 | . | TRBV19 | few | TRBJ2-1
CASSQDIGTEAFF | TGTGCCAGCAGCCAAGATATCGGGACTGAAGCTTTCTTT | 13 | . | TRBV4-2 | . | TRBJ1-1
CASSLSGGGTDTQYF | TGTGCCAGCAGTCTGAGCGGGGGTGGCACAGATACGCAGTATTTT | 15 | TRBD2 | TRBV5-4 | . | TRBJ2-3
CASSQIRRGSGGTDTQYF | TGTGCCAGCAGCCAAATCCGCCGGGGGAGCGGGGGCACAGATACGCAGTATTTT | 18 | TRBD2 | TRBV7-8 | few | TRBJ2-3
CASSRRGVDWASQPQHF | TGTGCCAGCAGCAGGAGGGGAGTAGATTGGGCTAGTCAGCCCCAGCATTTT | 17 | . | TRBV6-4 | . | TRBJ1-5